The clone carrying this TCR beta chain was seen more than once but under ten times. Its antigen is undetermined. The record originates from a study of radiotherapy plus CTLA-4 blockade in lung cancer. Study-level background: Of the patients, about 20% showed objective responses and roughly 34% attained disease control.

Only in-frame clones appear in the TCRdb table, and some are missing; sequencing was by immunoSEQ multiplex PCR. The sample yields about 51,000 clones, roughly three quarters seen once. V lost 6 bases, J lost 5 bases, and 9 bases stayed unmatched. The CDR3 runs 14 residues. CDR1 MNHNY and CDR2 SVGAGI come from the germline V gene (reference sequence). Whole-study results and caveats: Best predicting response, reportedly, were early blood T cell clone dynamics, with interferon-beta.

The specimen comprised peripheral blood, sampled from a patient treated with radiotherapy plus ipilimumab. The receptor was derived from a human donor with non-small cell lung cancer who had a complete response to radiotherapy plus ipilimumab. The rearrangement joins TRBV6-6 to TRBJ2-5; 7 nucleotides align to TRBD2. CDR3 amino acids: CASSPGGLVETQYF. CDR3 sequence (DNA): TGTGCCAGCAGCCCAGGCGGACTAGTTGAGACCCAGTACTTC.